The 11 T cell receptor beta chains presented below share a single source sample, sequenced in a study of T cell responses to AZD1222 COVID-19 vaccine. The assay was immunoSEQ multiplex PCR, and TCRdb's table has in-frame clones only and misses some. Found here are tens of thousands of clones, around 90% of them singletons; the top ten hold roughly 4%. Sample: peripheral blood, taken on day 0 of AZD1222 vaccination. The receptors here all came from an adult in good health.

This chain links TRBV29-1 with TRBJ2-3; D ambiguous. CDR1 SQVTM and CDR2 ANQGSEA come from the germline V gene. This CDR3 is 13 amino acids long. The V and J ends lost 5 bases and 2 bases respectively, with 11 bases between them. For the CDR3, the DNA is TGCAGCGTTACCCGGGCCGACACAGATACGCAGTATTTT. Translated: CSVTRADTDTQYF.

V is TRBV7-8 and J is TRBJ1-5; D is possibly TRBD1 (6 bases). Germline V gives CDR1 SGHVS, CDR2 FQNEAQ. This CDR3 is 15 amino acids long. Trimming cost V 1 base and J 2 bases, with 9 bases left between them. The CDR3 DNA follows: TGTGCCAGCAGCTTAGGCAGGGGAGGCAATCAGCCCCAGCATTTT. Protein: CASSLGRGGNQPQHF.

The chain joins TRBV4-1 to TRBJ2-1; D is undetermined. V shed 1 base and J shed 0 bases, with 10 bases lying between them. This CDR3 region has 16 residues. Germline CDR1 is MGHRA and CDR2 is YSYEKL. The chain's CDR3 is CASSQVAPLSYNEQFF. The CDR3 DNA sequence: TGCGCCAGCAGCCAAGTGGCTCCACTCTCCTACAATGAGCAGTTCTTC.

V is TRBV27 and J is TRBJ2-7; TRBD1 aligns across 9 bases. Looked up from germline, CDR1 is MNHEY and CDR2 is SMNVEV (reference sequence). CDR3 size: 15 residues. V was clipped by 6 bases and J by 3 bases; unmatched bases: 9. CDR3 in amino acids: CASRTIRDRDYEQYF. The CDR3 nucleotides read TGTGCCAGCAGAACTATCCGGGACAGGGACTACGAGCAGTACTTC.

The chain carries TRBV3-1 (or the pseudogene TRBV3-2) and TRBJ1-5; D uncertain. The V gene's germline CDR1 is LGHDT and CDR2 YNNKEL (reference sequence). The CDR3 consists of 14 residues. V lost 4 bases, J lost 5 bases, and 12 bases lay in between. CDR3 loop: CASSLFAVDQPQHF. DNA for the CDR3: TGTGCCAGCAGCCTATTTGCAGTGGATCAGCCCCAGCATTTT.

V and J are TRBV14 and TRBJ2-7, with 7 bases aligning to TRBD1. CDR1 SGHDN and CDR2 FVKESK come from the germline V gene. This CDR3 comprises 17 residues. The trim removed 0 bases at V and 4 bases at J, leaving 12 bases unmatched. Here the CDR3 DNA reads TGTGCCAGCAGCCAAGATCTTTTAAAGGGGGCGAAATACGAGCAGTACTTC. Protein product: CASSQDLLKGAKYEQYF. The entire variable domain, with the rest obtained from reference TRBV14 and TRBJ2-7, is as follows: EAGVTQFPSHSVIEKGQTVTLRCDPISGHDNLYWYRRVMGKEIKFLLHFVKESKQDESGMPNNRFLAERTGGTYSTLKVQPAELEDSGVYFCASSQDLLKGAKYEQYFGPGTRLTVT.

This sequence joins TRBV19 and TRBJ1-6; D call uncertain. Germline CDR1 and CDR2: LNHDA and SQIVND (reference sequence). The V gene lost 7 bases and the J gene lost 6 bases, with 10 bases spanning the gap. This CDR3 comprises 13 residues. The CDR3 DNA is TGTGCCAGTACCCAACAGACTAATTCACCCCTCCACTTT. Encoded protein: CASTQQTNSPLHF. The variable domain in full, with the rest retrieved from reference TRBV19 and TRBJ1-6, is DGGITQSPKYLFRKEGQNVTLSCEQNLNHDAMYWYRQDPGQGLRLIYYSQIVNDFQKGDIAEGYSVSREKKESFPLTVTSAQKNPTAFYLCASTQQTNSPLHFGNGTRLTVT.

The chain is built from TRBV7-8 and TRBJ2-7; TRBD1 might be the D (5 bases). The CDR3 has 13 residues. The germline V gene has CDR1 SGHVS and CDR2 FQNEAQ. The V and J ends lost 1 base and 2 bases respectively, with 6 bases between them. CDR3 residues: CASSLDRTYEQYF. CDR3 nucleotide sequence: TGTGCCAGCAGCTTAGACAGGACCTACGAGCAGTACTTC. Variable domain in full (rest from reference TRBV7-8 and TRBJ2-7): GAGVSQSPRYKVAKRGQDVALRCDPISGHVSLFWYQQALGQGPEFLTYFQNEAQLDKSGLPSDRFFAERPEGSVSTLKIQRTQQEDSAVYLCASSLDRTYEQYFGPGTRLTVT.

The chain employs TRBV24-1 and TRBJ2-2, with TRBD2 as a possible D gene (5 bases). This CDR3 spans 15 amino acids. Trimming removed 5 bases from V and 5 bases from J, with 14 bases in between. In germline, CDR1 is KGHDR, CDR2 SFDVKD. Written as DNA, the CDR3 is TGTGCCACCAGTGCCACTAGGGCAAAGACCGGGGAGCTGTTTTTT. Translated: CATSATRAKTGELFF.

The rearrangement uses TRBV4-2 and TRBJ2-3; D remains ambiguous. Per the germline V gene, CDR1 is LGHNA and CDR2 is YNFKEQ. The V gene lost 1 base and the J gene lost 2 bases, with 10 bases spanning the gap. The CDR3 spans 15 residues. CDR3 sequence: CASSQGIFDTDTQYF. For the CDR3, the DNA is TGTGCCAGCAGCCAAGGGATCTTTGACACAGATACGCAGTATTTT.

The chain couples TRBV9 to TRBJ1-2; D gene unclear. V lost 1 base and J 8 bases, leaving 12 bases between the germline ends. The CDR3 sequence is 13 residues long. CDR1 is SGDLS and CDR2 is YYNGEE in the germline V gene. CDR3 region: CASSVSKTGGYTF. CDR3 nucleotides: TGTGCCAGCAGCGTAAGCAAAACGGGAGGCTACACCTTC.